What follows are 14 T cell receptor beta chains derived from one specimen sequenced in a study of shared clonotypes between healthy human individuals. Libraries were prepared by immunoSEQ multiplex PCR; TCRdb keeps only in-frame clonotypes and omits some of them. Of a few million clones detected, around nine tenths appear once; the ten largest clones hold 0.13% to 0.15%. The specimen sequenced was naive CD4+ T cells sorted from blood. As for subset: CD45RA+ positively selected. These receptors came from a man aged 18 to 29 in good health.

This chain connects TRBV7-9 to TRBJ2-5, with 8 nucleotides matching TRBD1. CDR3 size: 15 residues. The V gene end was trimmed by 5 bases and the J gene end by 5 bases; junction bases not matched to a gene: 10. Germline V gene data show CDR1 as SEHNR and CDR2 as FQNEAQ (reference sequence). CDR3 bases: TGTGCCAGCAGCCGAACCAACAGGGGGACGGAGACCCAGTACTTC. This sequence encodes CASSRTNRGTETQYF.

The CDR3 loop is CASSYGHRAPGTEAFF. CDR3 sequence (DNA): TGTGCCAGCAGTTACGGCCACAGGGCGCCTGGTACTGAAGCTTTCTTT. V is TRBV27 and J is TRBJ1-1; TRBD1 is a possible D gene (6 bases). The CDR3 runs 16 residues. Trimming cost V 4 bases and J 5 bases, with 20 bases left between them. Germline CDR1 reads MNHEY; CDR2 reads SMNVEV (reference sequence).

This chain joins TRBV7-8 and TRBJ2-7; D gene uncertain. The CDR3 spans 13 residues. CDR1 and CDR2 from the germline V gene are SGHVS and FQNEAQ. V lost 2 bases and J 5 bases, leaving 10 bases between the germline ends. In DNA, the CDR3 is TGTGCCAGCAGCTTAATGACGAACCACGAGCAGTACTTC. It encodes CASSLMTNHEQYF. The variable domain in full, with the rest retrieved from reference TRBV7-8 and TRBJ2-7, is GAGVSQSPRYKVAKRGQDVALRCDPISGHVSLFWYQQALGQGPEFLTYFQNEAQLDKSGLPSDRFFAERPEGSVSTLKIQRTQQEDSAVYLCASSLMTNHEQYFGPGTRLTVT.

This clone was observed once. The genes are TRBV19 and TRBJ2-1; 7 nucleotides align to TRBD2. Germline assignment: CDR1 LNHDA and CDR2 SQIVND (reference sequence). J lost 9 bases, V lost 7 bases, and 9 bases had no gene match. The CDR3 is 13 amino acids. CDR3 region: CASTPASGGEQFF. The CDR3 DNA follows: TGTGCCAGTACCCCAGCCTCGGGGGGTGAGCAGTTCTTC. The variable domain in full, completed from reference TRBV19 and TRBJ2-1, reads DGGITQSPKYLFRKEGQNVTLSCEQNLNHDAMYWYRQDPGQGLRLIYYSQIVNDFQKGDIAEGYSVSREKKESFPLTVTSAQKNPTAFYLCASTPASGGEQFFGPGTRLTVL.

This chain uses TRBV7-9 with TRBJ1-2; 7 nucleotides match TRBD1. This CDR3 region has 13 residues. The V and J ends lost 4 bases and 4 bases, in that order; junction bases with no gene match: 3. Germline CDR1 reads SEHNR; CDR2 reads FQNEAQ (reference sequence). The CDR3 region is CASSSDRFYGYTF. DNA for the CDR3: TGTGCCAGCAGCTCGGACAGGTTCTATGGCTACACCTTC.

The genes are TRBV19 and TRBJ2-1; 10 bases fit TRBD1. CDR3 length: 15 amino acids. Trimming at V came to 3 bases and at J to 7 bases, leaving 6 bases not matched to a gene. CDR1 is LNHDA, CDR2 SQIVND, per germline (reference sequence). The CDR3 region is CASSIQGQGRNEQFF. The CDR3 coding sequence is TGTGCCAGTAGTATCCAGGGACAGGGGAGGAATGAGCAGTTCTTC.

With respect to this clone: Within the sample, other DNA sequences also encode this same CDR3. Here the CDR3 DNA reads TGTGCCAGTAGTATTGGTCAGGGGAATCAGCCCCAGCATTTT. This codes for CASSIGQGNQPQHF. The chain combines TRBV19 with TRBJ1-5; D is perhaps TRBD1 (6 bases). Germline assignment: CDR1 LNHDA and CDR2 SQIVND (reference sequence). V lost 3 bases and J 4 bases, leaving 10 bases between the germline ends. CDR3 length equals 14 residues.

The J gene is TRBJ2-7, the V gene TRBV28; a possible D gene is TRBD2 (6 bases). The CDR3 is 13 residues long. The V end lost 6 bases, the J end lost 5 bases, and 14 bases lay between the germline ends. Germline lookup yields CDR1 MDHEN and CDR2 SYDVKM. For the CDR3, the DNA is TGTGCCAGCAGGGCCAGCGGGTTTCACGAGCAGTACTTC. Translated, it gives CASRASGFHEQYF.

The J gene is TRBJ2-1, the V gene TRBV7-2; no firm D call. Per germline, CDR1 SGHTA and CDR2 FQGNSA. This CDR3 contains 17 residues. V shed 5 bases and J shed 2 bases, with 19 bases lying between them. CDR3 coding DNA: TGTGCCAGCAGCCCGCGGCCACCCGATGCTCCCTACAATGAGCAGTTCTTC. This encodes CASSPRPPDAPYNEQFF.

The chain links TRBV6-5 to TRBJ2-7; 7 bases map to TRBD1. This CDR3 is built from 16 residues. From germline, CDR1 is MNHEY and CDR2 SVGAGI. J lost 2 bases, V lost 0 bases, and 7 bases had no gene match. The DNA for the CDR3 is TGTGCCAGCAGTTACTCGTACGGGACAGCTACCTACGAGCAGTACTTC. Translating it yields CASSYSYGTATYEQYF.

The chain employs TRBV7-2 and TRBJ2-4, with no clear D. This CDR3 is 14 amino acids long. Germline values: CDR1 SGHTA, CDR2 FQGNSA. The V end lost 4 bases, the J end lost 6 bases, and 13 bases lay between the germline ends. The CDR3 DNA reads as TGTGCCAGCAGCTCTTACCTGGGATTAAACATTCAGTACTTC. Protein: CASSSYLGLNIQYF.

V and J are TRBV9 and TRBJ2-2, with D possibly being TRBD1 or TRBD2 (5 bases each). The V and J ends lost 1 base and 7 bases respectively, with 11 bases between them. The CDR3 sequence is 14 residues long. Per germline, CDR1 SGDLS and CDR2 YYNGEE. CDR3 DNA: TGTGCCAGCAGCGTAAAACAGGCGGGCGGGGAGCTGTTTTTT. Residues: CASSVKQAGGELFF.

V usage is TRBV2 and J usage is TRBJ2-7; D may match TRBD1 or TRBD2 (6 bases each). With 5 bases removed from V and 3 bases from J, the gap between germline ends came to 20 bases. There are 16 residues in the CDR3. Germline V gene data show CDR1 as SNHLY and CDR2 as FYNNEI. The CDR3 bases are TGTGCCAGCAGTTCCTGGGGGGCTAGCAGAAACTACGAGCAGTACTTC. Protein sequence: CASSSWGASRNYEQYF.

This clone appeared a single time. The rearrangement links TRBV6-6 to TRBJ1-6; D possibly corresponds to TRBD1 (5 bases). The length of the CDR3 is 14 residues. V was clipped by 5 bases and J by 6 bases, with 11 bases between them. Per germline, CDR1 MNHNY and CDR2 SVGAGI (reference sequence). The CDR3 DNA follows: TGTGCCAGCAGTCAACAGGCACCTAATTCACCCCTCCACTTT. This encodes CASSQQAPNSPLHF.